Sequencing of this T cell receptor (beta chain) was carried out in a study of blood T cell repertoires in COVID-19. As for the study in general: Collection of acute and convalescent COVID-19 samples took place in the United States, Italy and Spain.

As processed by the authors: Using reference gene primer amplification, nucleated cell counts were estimated. Produced via immunoSEQ multiplex PCR; TCRdb's table is partial and in-frame only. Clone size and the V and J calls come from that table; the DNA yielded D and trimming. The profile shows approximately 50,000 clones, roughly 86% of them singletons. The source of this sequence is a human donor in a cohort sampled during active COVID-19. The source material was peripheral blood.

CDR3 sequence (DNA): TGTGCCTGGAGTGTAACGGTGGATAATTCACCCCTCCACTTT. This gives the protein CAWSVTVDNSPLHF. The chain links TRBV30 to TRBJ1-6; no reliable D call. V lost 0 bases, J lost 5 bases, and 8 bases lay in between. The CDR3 has 14 amino acids. Germline V lookup: CDR1 GTSNPN, CDR2 SVGIG (reference sequence). Variable domain in full (rest from reference TRBV30 and TRBJ1-6): SQTIHQWPATLVQPVGSPLSLECTVEGTSNPNLYWYRQAAGRGLQLLFYSVGIGQISSEVPQNLSASRPQDRQFILSSKKLLLSDSGFYLCAWSVTVDNSPLHFGNGTRLTVT.